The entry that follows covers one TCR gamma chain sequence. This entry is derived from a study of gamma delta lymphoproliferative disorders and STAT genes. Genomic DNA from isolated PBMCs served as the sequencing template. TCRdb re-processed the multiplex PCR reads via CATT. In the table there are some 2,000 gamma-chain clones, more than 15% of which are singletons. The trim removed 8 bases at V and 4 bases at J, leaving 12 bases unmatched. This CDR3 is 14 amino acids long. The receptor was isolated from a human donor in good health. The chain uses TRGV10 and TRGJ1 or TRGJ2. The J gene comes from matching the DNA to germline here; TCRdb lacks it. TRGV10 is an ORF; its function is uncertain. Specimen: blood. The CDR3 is CAAWVPVRYYKKLF. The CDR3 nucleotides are TGTGCTGCGTGGGTCCCGGTACGGTATTATAAGAAACTCTTT.